The 21 T cell receptor beta chains reported below all come from one sample, sequenced in a study of cytomegalovirus exposure and HLA in healthy donors. Amplification used 60 Vbeta primers and 13 Jbeta primers. Data came from immunoSEQ multiplex PCR; TCRdb stores just in-frame clones and leaves some out. The sample holds hundreds of thousands of clones, about 80% seen once. Sequenced sample: PBMCs. All receptors come from a man aged 40-49 years in good health and CMV-seropositive.

This rearrangement joins TRBV19 to TRBJ1-1, with 9 nucleotides matching TRBD1. V lost 3 bases and J lost 1; bases outside the gene matches: 0. The CDR3 runs 14 residues. CDR1 and CDR2 from the germline V gene are LNHDA and SQIVND (reference sequence). This CDR3 reads CASSMGQGNTEAFF. Here the CDR3 DNA reads TGTGCCAGTAGTATGGGACAGGGGAACACTGAAGCTTTCTTT. Full variable domain (missing parts from reference TRBV19 and TRBJ1-1): DGGITQSPKYLFRKEGQNVTLSCEQNLNHDAMYWYRQDPGQGLRLIYYSQIVNDFQKGDIAEGYSVSREKKESFPLTVTSAQKNPTAFYLCASSMGQGNTEAFFGQGTRLTVV.

The chain carries TRBV5-5 and TRBJ1-1; 9 nucleotides line up with TRBD1. Looked up from germline, CDR1 is SGHKS and CDR2 is YYEKEE (reference sequence). J was trimmed by 3 bases and V by 4 bases; bases with no gene match: 7. There are 15 residues in the CDR3. The CDR3 nucleotides are TGTGCCAGCAGCATAGGACAGGGGTGGGACACTGAAGCTTTCTTT. Residues: CASSIGQGWDTEAFF.

This clone appeared once. The genes are TRBV11-3 and TRBJ2-7; TRBD2 might be the D (5 bases). The germline V and J ends were trimmed by 5 bases and 3 bases, with 17 bases remaining between them. The CDR3 has 15 residues. Germline V lookup: CDR1 SGHNT, CDR2 YENEEA. The CDR3 spells CASSPERGRDYEQYV. The CDR3 nucleotides are TGTGCCAGCAGCCCGGAGAGAGGTCGGGACTACGAGCAGTACGTC.

The rearrangement uses TRBV27 and TRBJ2-3; 7 bases map to TRBD1. This CDR3 has 15 residues. Germline assignment: CDR1 MNHEY and CDR2 SMNVEV (reference sequence). With 6 bases clipped from V and 2 bases from J, the junction kept 8 bases outside the gene matches. CDR3 residues: CASSPSGQFTDTQYF. The CDR3 bases are TGTGCCAGCAGCCCCTCGGGACAGTTCACAGATACGCAGTATTTT.

The chain's CDR3 is CASRHRTGKNTEAFF. The CDR3 DNA follows: TGTGCCAGCAGACACCGGACAGGGAAGAACACTGAAGCTTTCTTT. This chain links TRBV6-5 with TRBJ1-1, with 8 bases lining up with TRBD1. Trimming took 6 bases from V and 1 from J; bases not matched to a gene: 7. The CDR3 runs 15 residues. Germline V CDR1 and CDR2: MNHEY, SVGAGI.

The V call is TRBV2, the J call TRBJ2-3; 10 bases fit TRBD1. The CDR3 length is 15 residues. CDR1 and CDR2 (germline): SNHLY, FYNNEI. The ends lost 6 bases at V and 1 base at J; junction bases unmatched: 4. CDR3 amino acids: CASRVTGGGTDTQYF. The CDR3 DNA reads as TGTGCCAGCAGGGTGACAGGGGGCGGCACAGATACGCAGTATTTT.

The chain carries TRBV7-9 and TRBJ2-3; TRBD2 matches at 12 bases. The CDR3 totals 18 residues. CDR1 is SEHNR and CDR2 is FQNEAQ in the germline V gene (reference sequence). The V gene end was trimmed by 5 bases and the J gene end by 1 base; junction bases not matched to a gene: 10. The CDR3 is CASSHTGLAGGGTDTQYF. As DNA, the CDR3 is TGTGCCAGCAGCCACACGGGCCTAGCGGGAGGGGGCACAGATACGCAGTATTTT.

This chain connects TRBV7-8 to TRBJ2-7, with 7 bases matching TRBD2. Losses at the gene ends were 4 bases for V and 0 bases for J; bases not matched to a gene: 9. The CDR3 spans 16 residues. CDR1 and CDR2 (germline): SGHVS, FQNEAQ. CDR3 sequence: CASSSGWGGGSYEQYF. For the CDR3, the DNA is TGTGCCAGCAGCTCGGGGTGGGGCGGGGGCTCCTACGAGCAGTACTTC.

The chain employs TRBV9 and TRBJ2-7; D may be TRBD2 (6 bases). The V and J ends lost 3 bases and 2 bases respectively, with 15 bases between them. CDR1 is SGDLS and CDR2 is YYNGEE in the germline V gene. The CDR3 runs to 15 residues. DNA of the CDR3: TGTGCCAGCAGCGCGGGAGCGGAGGGTGCCTACGAGCAGTACTTC. This gives the protein CASSAGAEGAYEQYF.

The rearrangement links TRBV13 to TRBJ2-7, with 15 nucleotides matching TRBD2. The CDR3 has 18 amino acids. CDR1 and CDR2 from the germline V gene are PRHDT and FYEKMQ (reference sequence). V was pared by 5 bases and J by 1 base, with 9 bases of the junction left unmatched. The CDR3 DNA reads as TGTGCCAGCAGCGTGGGACTAGCGGGAGGAGTTTTATCCTACGAGCAGTACTTC. Translated: CASSVGLAGGVLSYEQYF.

The chain is built from TRBV28 and TRBJ2-1; tentatively, D is TRBD2 (7 bases). V gave up 3 bases and J gave up 1 base, with 19 bases separating them. The germline CDR1 and CDR2 sequences are MDHEN and SYDVKM. This CDR3 comprises 18 residues. Here the CDR3 reads CASSLVGIGGLSYNEQFF. The CDR3 region has the DNA TGTGCCAGCAGTTTGGTTGGCATCGGGGGGCTTTCCTACAATGAGCAGTTCTTC.

The genes are TRBV6-6 and TRBJ1-1; D is possibly TRBD1 (6 bases). The CDR3 spans 14 residues. The V end was cut by 7 bases, the J end by 1 base, with 13 bases between. Germline CDR1 and CDR2: MNHNY and SVGAGI (reference sequence). The CDR3 DNA reads TGTGCCAGCATCCTAGGGACAAGGAACACTGAAGCTTTCTTT. Protein product: CASILGTRNTEAFF.

The chain couples TRBV29-1 to TRBJ1-2, with a weak D call TRBD1 (5 bases). Germline values: CDR1 SQVTM, CDR2 ANQGSEA. V lost 4 bases to trimming and J lost 2 bases, with 8 bases between them. This CDR3 spans 12 amino acids. This CDR3 reads CSVGQSNYGYTF. CDR3 nucleotides: TGCAGCGTTGGACAGTCCAACTATGGCTACACCTTC.

This clone was seen a single time. The V and J genes are TRBV5-4 and TRBJ1-2, with a tentative D call TRBD1 (6 bases). V lost 5 bases and J 6 bases, leaving 14 bases between the germline ends. The CDR3 is made up of 13 amino acids. Germline V gene lookup returns CDR1 SGHNT and CDR2 YYREEE (reference sequence). CDR3 DNA: TGTGCCAGCAGATTTCAGGGGAGCCATGGCTACACCTTC. Translation gives CASRFQGSHGYTF.

The genes are TRBV6-5 and TRBJ2-1, with D tentatively TRBD1 (5 bases). The germline V and J ends were trimmed by 5 bases and 4 bases, with 15 bases remaining between them. Per germline, CDR1 MNHEY and CDR2 SVGAGI. The CDR3 is 15 amino acids. CDR3: CASSQGLPSYNEQFF. As DNA, the CDR3 is TGTGCCAGCAGTCAGGGCTTGCCCTCGTACAATGAGCAGTTCTTC.

As DNA, the CDR3 is TGCGCCAGCAGCCAAGTTGGAGCCAGTAGCAATCAGCCCCAGCATTTT. Translated, it gives CASSQVGASSNQPQHF. The chain couples TRBV4-1 to TRBJ1-5; D is unresolved. The V and J ends lost 1 base and 0 bases respectively, with 10 bases between them. The CDR3 runs 16 residues. CDR1 MGHRA and CDR2 YSYEKL come from the germline V gene.

This chain connects TRBV4-1 to TRBJ1-1, with D uncertain. The CDR3 is 13 amino acids. V was pared by 1 base and J by 10 bases, with 13 bases between. The germline CDR1 and CDR2 sequences are MGHRA and YSYEKL. The CDR3 nucleotides read TGCGCCAGCAGCCAAGGTACTGCGGCGGGAGCTTTCTTT. It encodes CASSQGTAAGAFF.

This chain joins TRBV7-8 and TRBJ2-7; unclear D gene. The CDR3 has 12 residues. CDR1 SGHVS and CDR2 FQNEAQ come from the germline V gene. Trimming pared 5 bases from V and 8 bases from J, leaving 13 bases between. Written as DNA, the CDR3 is TGTGCCAGCAGCCTTGGCGGTTACCAGCAGTACGTC. Protein sequence: CASSLGGYQQYV.

The V and J genes are TRBV5-6 and TRBJ1-5, with D possibly being TRBD1 (6 bases). CDR3 length: 14 amino acids. V lost 7 bases and J lost 0, with 11 bases in between. The germline V gene encodes CDR1 SGHDT and CDR2 YYEEEE. This CDR3 is CASHRVDSNQPQHF. CDR3 sequence (DNA): TGTGCCAGCCACAGGGTGGATAGCAATCAGCCCCAGCATTTT. The whole variable domain, remainder taken from reference TRBV5-6 and TRBJ1-5, is DAGVTQSPTHLIKTRGQQVTLRCSPKSGHDTVSWYQQALGQGPQFIFQYYEEEERQRGNFPDRFSGHQFPNYSSELNVNALLLGDSALYLCASHRVDSNQPQHFGDGTRLSIL.

The chain recombines TRBV2 with TRBJ1-4, with 10 positions matching TRBD1. CDR1 and CDR2 (germline): SNHLY, FYNNEI. The CDR3 covers 13 residues. The trim removed 6 bases at V and 10 bases at J, leaving 5 bases unmatched. The DNA of the CDR3 is TGTGCCAGCAGCCGACAGGGGGCGGTAAAACTGTTTTTT. Translating gives CASSRQGAVKLFF.

This rearrangement joins TRBV27 to TRBJ2-7; TRBD1 agrees at 7 bases. V shed 6 bases, J shed 3 bases, and the junction held 8 bases outside the gene matches. Per the germline V gene, CDR1 is MNHEY and CDR2 is SMNVEV (reference sequence). The CDR3 sequence is 14 residues long. The CDR3 here is CASSPYRGSYEQYV. CDR3 sequence (DNA): TGTGCCAGCAGCCCCTACAGGGGAAGCTACGAGCAGTACGTC.